This T cell receptor beta chain was retrieved from a study of blood T cell repertoires in COVID-19 (dated by TCRdb to 2018 to 2021). Background on the whole study: The collaborator samples originated in the United States, Italy and Spain and spanned the acute and convalescent phases of COVID-19. Sample metadata almost always included a de-identified subject ID, COVID-19 status, age in years and sex. The repertoires were released in a freely available public database intended as a resource for research on the immune response to SARS-CoV-2. The prospective study material was composed of cDNA or gDNA derived from T cells, B-cell-depleted T cells, or PBMCs. Where available, HLA class I and class II types were taken from metadata supplied by the sample provider and were not determined by assay-based typing. Subjects who had been exposed to COVID-19, were actively infected with it, or had recovered from it provided the deeply sampled blood TCRbeta repertoires that made up the dataset. Samples came from the ongoing ImmuneRACE study (first 160 participants) plus 1,254 subjects from 6 global collaborators. Study-wide findings and limitations: The amount of clinical and demographic metadata varied by source and participant and was provided uncurated.

One collaborating source in Seattle enrolled patients during active infection and followed them longitudinally through the course of disease. Whole blood was collected in K2EDTA tubes by collaborating institutions according to the institutions' own protocols. For TCRbeta analysis, collaborators shipped samples in one of three forms: frozen whole blood, isolated PBMCs, or DNA extracted from either of those sample types. TCRbeta CDR3 regions were amplified from genomic DNA using the immunoSEQ Assay, a bias-controlled multiplex PCR. For the original study's pipeline: Within the assay, amplification of reference gene primers was used to estimate how many nucleated cells each sample contained. To quantify the absolute abundance of each unique TCRbeta CDR3 rearrangement, sequence reads were collapsed and filtered. For each sample, productive Simpson clonality was calculated as the square root of Simpson's diversity index over productive rearrangements. What TCRdb holds here is the immuneACCESS table cut down to in-frame rearrangements. Part of the clones is not present; checked against another copy, under half of the missing clones reflect an unresolved V gene, and the others are unexplained. The DNA was the basis for D and trimming; V, J and clone size are from that table. This sample gives 170,000 or so clones in total; 70% to 90% of them show up just once. Jointly, the top ten make up around 0.63% of the sample.

This clone was seen just once. Its antigen is currently not known. Base qualities are not at hand, and no much larger clone is one base apart. V and J lose 3 bases and 4 bases, and a span of 9 bases separates them. CDR1 and CDR2 are read off the germline V gene as KGHSH and LQKENI. The CDR3 spans 13 residues, from the cysteine through the phenylalanine. The entry retains the CDR3 DNA only, 39 bases that are in frame from base 1. This receptor was obtained from a man aged 55-75 years with COVID-19, enrolled during active disease. Sequencing was done on a sample of peripheral blood. The chain links TRBV18 with TRBJ2-5; perhaps TRBD1 is the D gene, with 5 bases matching. The CDR3 region has the sequence CASSPAQGETQYF. The sequenced DNA is TGTGCCAGCTCACCGGCGCAGGGAGAGACCCAGTACTTC.